This T cell receptor (beta chain) was profiled in a study of blood T cell repertoires in COVID-19 (TCRdb year 2020). Concerning the study at large: Samples covering the acute and convalescent phases of COVID-19 were provided by collaborators in the United States, Italy and Spain. A freely available public database, intended as a resource for researchers studying the immune response to SARS-CoV-2, is where the repertoires were released. HLA class I and class II types, where available, came from metadata supplied by the sample provider rather than from assay-based typing. Sample metadata almost always included a de-identified subject ID, COVID-19 status, age in years and sex. The prospective study material was composed of cDNA or gDNA derived from T cells, B-cell-depleted T cells, or PBMCs. Samples came from the ongoing ImmuneRACE study (first 160 participants) plus 1,254 subjects from 6 global collaborators. The dataset comprised deeply sampled blood TCRbeta repertoires from subjects exposed to, actively infected with, or recovered from COVID-19. On the study overall, not on this receptor specifically: The quantity of clinical and demographic metadata differed by source and by participant and was supplied without curation.

The CDR3 starts with the cysteine, ends with the phenylalanine, and has 12 residues. Only the CDR3 part of the read is kept: 36 bases, read in frame from the first base. The junction shows trimming of 0 bases on V and 13 bases on J, plus 10 bases between the germline ends. From the germline V gene (reference sequence), CDR1 is SEHNR and CDR2 is FQNEAQ. A remark on this clone: What antigen it recognizes has not been identified. There are no base qualities to consult, and no much larger clone falls within one base.

The immunoSEQ Assay, a bias-controlled multiplex PCR, was used to amplify TCRbeta CDR3 regions from genomic DNA. The authors processed their data as follows. The number of nucleated cells in each sample was estimated by amplification of reference gene primers within the assay. Sequence reads were collapsed and filtered to measure the absolute abundance of every unique TCRbeta CDR3 rearrangement. For each sample, productive Simpson clonality was calculated as the square root of Simpson's diversity index over productive rearrangements. TCRdb re-hosts the immuneACCESS table, in-frame sequences only. Its copies lack some clones; in the studies checked, an unresolved V gene accounts for under half of them, and the cause for the rest is not known. V and J calls plus clone size are reproduced from that table; the DNA served to infer D and trimming. For this sample there are about 81,000 clones; roughly 89% appear just once. Under 2% of the sample belongs to the ten largest clones.

The collaborating institutions used their own protocols to collect whole blood in K2EDTA tubes. For TCRbeta analysis, collaborators shipped samples as frozen whole blood, isolated PBMCs, or DNA extracted from either of those sample types. The sequence came from a woman between 45 and 65 years old in a cohort sampled during active COVID-19. The sequencing sample was made of peripheral blood. This receptor chain uses TRBV7-9 and TRBJ2-1; TRBD2 could be the D gene, as 6 bases match. The DNA is TGTGCCAGCAGCTTAGCCCTAGCGAGCCAGTTCTTC. Its protein product is CASSLALASQFF.